This TCR beta chain was obtained from a study of blood T cell repertoires in COVID-19. Study in general: Sample material is recorded as cDNA or gDNA derived from T cells, B-cell-depleted T cells, or PBMCs.

Method: immunoSEQ multiplex PCR; TCRdb's copy keeps in-frame clones and lacks some. Altogether around 110,000 clones are present, about 80% being singletons, with the ten largest covering 14%. This CDR3 region has 15 residues. CDR1 SGHRS and CDR2 YFSETQ come from the germline V gene. The junction had 11 bases not matched to a gene; V was cut back by 4 bases and J by 6 bases. The specimen sequenced was peripheral blood. The source is a woman aged 60 to 75 with acute or convalescent COVID-19. The rearrangement joins TRBV5-1 to TRBJ1-1; 8 nucleotides align to TRBD1. The CDR3 spells CASSQTGQGTAEAFF. In DNA form, the CDR3 reads TGCGCCAGCAGCCAAACCGGACAGGGAACGGCTGAAGCTTTCTTT.